The 23 T cell receptor beta chains listed next were all sequenced from one sample in a study of OX40 agonist ivuxolimab in advanced cancers. TCRdb keeps only in-frame clones here, not all; method: immunoSEQ multiplex PCR. The table lists 65,000 to 95,000 clones, about 90% of them singletons. Sequenced material: CD4+ or CD8+ T cells sorted from blood, taken in a trial of the OX40 agonist ivuxolimab. The receptors were gathered from an adult with an advanced solid tumor such as melanoma, head and neck, liver or kidney cancer.

The J gene is TRBJ2-3, the V gene TRBV7-6; no firm D call. This CDR3 is 14 amino acids long. V was trimmed by 1 base and J by 1 base, leaving 6 bases between them. From germline, CDR1 is SGHVS and CDR2 FNYEAQ. CDR3 region: CASSLGPGTDTQYF. As DNA, the CDR3 is TGTGCCAGCAGCTTAGGGCCGGGCACAGATACGCAGTATTTT.

The chain has TRBV30 and TRBJ2-3; D is undetermined. Trimming pared 0 bases from V and 6 bases from J, leaving 10 bases between. The CDR3 is made up of 13 amino acids. Germline loops: CDR1 GTSNPN, CDR2 SVGIG (reference sequence). CDR3 sequence (DNA): TGTGCCTGGAGTGTGGGCCTGGGGGATACGCAGTATTTT. Translating gives CAWSVGLGDTQYF.

The rearrangement joins TRBV21-1 to TRBJ2-5; TRBD1, the table's D call, lacks a check against the DNA. TRBV21-1 is recorded as a pseudogene. The CDR3 extends over 22 amino acids. This CDR3 is CASSSPGCWAPSPDTDKETQYF. For the CDR3, the DNA is TGTGCCAGCAGTAGTCCCGGCTGCTGGGCTCCCTCTCCCGATACAGATAAAGAGACCCAGTACTTC.

This rearrangement joins TRBV29-1 to TRBJ1-4, with TRBD1 matching over 8 bases. The CDR3 length is 13 residues. Trimming took 7 bases from V and 8 from J; bases not matched to a gene: 9. In germline, CDR1 is SQVTM, CDR2 ANQGSEA. The CDR3 spells CSAVPDRAEKLFF. The CDR3 region has the DNA TGCAGCGCTGTGCCGGACAGGGCCGAAAAACTGTTTTTT.

The chain links TRBV7-9 to TRBJ1-3; TRBD1 might be the D (6 bases). Looked up from germline, CDR1 is SEHNR and CDR2 is FQNEAQ (reference sequence). V dropped 3 bases and J dropped 8 bases, with 20 bases sitting between them. This CDR3 has 16 residues. CDR3 nucleotides: TGTGCCAGCAGCTTGCGGAAGGGGGTATCCGGGGACACCATATATTTT. The encoded protein is CASSLRKGVSGDTIYF.

This chain connects TRBV9 to TRBJ2-5; 7 nucleotides line up with TRBD1. The CDR3 is made up of 14 amino acids. The germline V gene has CDR1 SGDLS and CDR2 YYNGEE. The ends lost 4 bases at V and 9 bases at J; junction bases unmatched: 12. DNA of the CDR3: TGTGCCAGCAGCTCTCAGGGGGAGAGGGGACCCCAGTACTTC. It translates to CASSSQGERGPQYF.

This chain joins TRBV28 and TRBJ2-1; 9 bases line up with TRBD2. This CDR3 contains 17 residues. The ends lost 6 bases at V and 10 bases at J; junction bases unmatched: 19. Per the germline V gene, CDR1 is MDHEN and CDR2 is SYDVKM. The CDR3 DNA sequence: TGTGCCAGCAGCCCACCGCGGGGGCGGGAGGGCCTAGGGGAGCAGTTCTTC. It yields the protein CASSPPRGREGLGEQFF. The variable domain in full, completed from reference TRBV28 and TRBJ2-1, reads DVKVTQSSRYLVKRTGEKVFLECVQDMDHENMFWYRQDPGLGLRLIYFSYDVKMKEKGDIPEGYSVSREKKERFSLILESASTNQTSMYLCASSPPRGREGLGEQFFGPGTRLTVL.

The chain uses TRBV7-2 and TRBJ2-5; D not resolved. Trimming removed 3 bases from V and 9 bases from J, with 8 bases in between. This CDR3 region has 11 residues. In germline, CDR1 is SGHTA, CDR2 FQGNSA. The CDR3 here is CASSFGVAQYF. The CDR3 nucleotides are TGTGCCAGCAGCTTTGGGGTCGCCCAGTACTTC.

This clone was seen a handful of times. The chain uses TRBV4-3 and TRBJ2-2; a weak D match, TRBD2 (5 bases). The CDR3 has 13 residues. V lost 4 bases to trimming and J lost 13 bases, with 16 bases between them. CDR1 is LGHNA, CDR2 YSLEER, per germline. In nucleotides, the CDR3 is TGCGCCAGCAGCCGCGAGGAGGAAGGGAGGCTGTTTTTT. Protein product: CASSREEEGRLFF.

The chain has TRBV28 and TRBJ1-4, with a tentative D call TRBD1 (5 bases). This CDR3 contains 13 residues. Trimming pared 7 bases from V and 8 bases from J, leaving 14 bases between. Germline CDR1 is MDHEN and CDR2 is SYDVKM. The CDR3 region has the DNA TGTGCCAGCACCGGGGGTGGATTAGAAAAACTGTTTTTT. Residues: CASTGGGLEKLFF.

CDR3 protein: CASSQDRRLEQYF. The DNA of the CDR3 is TGCGCCAGCAGCCAAGATAGACGCCTCGAGCAGTACTTC. V gene TRBV4-3 combines with J gene TRBJ2-7, with D unresolved. Germline V gives CDR1 LGHNA, CDR2 YSLEER. The length of the CDR3 is 13 residues. The V gene lost 0 bases and the J gene lost 6 bases, with 9 bases spanning the gap.

This clone was observed a few times. The CDR3 here is CASSLMGYGTEAFF. CDR3 coding DNA: TGTGCCAGCAGCTTGATGGGTTATGGAACTGAAGCTTTCTTT. This chain connects TRBV5-6 to TRBJ1-1; unclear D gene. The V gene lost 1 base and the J gene lost 5 bases, with 12 bases spanning the gap. The CDR3 has 14 residues. Germline lookup yields CDR1 SGHDT and CDR2 YYEEEE.

The chain combines TRBV7-9 with TRBJ1-2; D is undetermined. This CDR3 comprises 16 residues. From germline, CDR1 is SEHNR and CDR2 FQNEAQ (reference sequence). Trimming stripped 2 bases from V and 6 bases from J, with 19 bases between. The CDR3 loop reads CASSLISSQLVNGYTF. The DNA for the CDR3 is TGTGCCAGCAGCTTAATTTCTTCCCAGTTAGTGAATGGCTACACCTTC.

The chain recombines TRBV7-9 with TRBJ2-3; D could derive from TRBD1 or TRBD2 (5 bases each). V shed 11 bases and J shed 5 bases, with 17 bases lying between them. The CDR3 sequence is 13 residues long. Per the germline V gene, CDR1 is SEHNR and CDR2 is FQNEAQ (reference sequence). The CDR3 coding sequence is TGTGCCTCCCCCGGGGCGACTCAAGATACGCAGTATTTT. Its protein product is CASPGATQDTQYF.

V gene TRBV2 combines with J gene TRBJ2-7; 8 positions match TRBD1. The CDR3 consists of 15 residues. V lost 6 bases to trimming and J lost 5 bases; unmatched junction nucleotides: 12. Per the germline V gene, CDR1 is SNHLY and CDR2 is FYNNEI. The CDR3 reads CASRSQGAKVNEQYF. CDR3 nucleotides: TGTGCCAGCAGATCGCAGGGGGCGAAAGTTAACGAGCAGTACTTC.

In its sample, this clone was seen a few times. The chain couples TRBV9 to TRBJ1-1; tentatively, D is TRBD1 (6 bases). V lost 0 bases and J 2 bases, leaving 8 bases between the germline ends. The germline gives CDR1 SGDLS, CDR2 YYNGEE. The CDR3 contains 14 residues. CDR3 in amino acids: CASSVVGANTEAFF. DNA for the CDR3: TGTGCCAGCAGCGTAGTGGGGGCTAACACTGAAGCTTTCTTT.

V and J are TRBV30 and TRBJ1-2; D is ambiguous. Trimming removed 5 bases from V and 6 bases from J, with 4 bases in between. In germline, CDR1 is GTSNPN, CDR2 SVGIG (reference sequence). CDR3 length equals 9 residues. CDR3 DNA: TGTGCCTGGCCCGATGGCTACACCTTC. Encoded protein: CAWPDGYTF.

As concerns this clone: At one of its ends the junction is not consistent with the germline gene, which may arise from a read error. The rearrangement joins TRBV7-7 to TRBJ2-5; 7 nucleotides match TRBD1. Per the germline V gene, CDR1 is SSHAT and CDR2 is FNYEAQ (reference sequence). The CDR3 extends over 13 amino acids. The CDR3 coding sequence is TGTGCTAGCAGCCGGGACAGTCAAGAGACCCAGTACTTC. Translating it yields CASSRDSQETQYF.

This chain joins TRBV18 and TRBJ2-7; 15 nucleotides match TRBD2. The ends lost 4 bases at V and 3 bases at J; junction bases unmatched: 10. Germline V gene sequence: CDR1 KGHSH, CDR2 LQKENI. This CDR3 has 18 amino acids. The CDR3 DNA reads TGTGCCAGCTCACAACTCGGGACTAGCGGGAGGAGTGGCTACGAGCAGTACTTC. Its translation: CASSQLGTSGRSGYEQYF.

The count of this clone is one. The chain couples TRBV19 to TRBJ2-1; maybe TRBD1 (6 bases). CDR3 length: 13 residues. Germline V gene data show CDR1 as LNHDA and CDR2 as SQIVND (reference sequence). Trimming pared 5 bases from V and 4 bases from J, leaving 9 bases between. The CDR3 region has the DNA TGTGCCAGTAGTTCAGGGACATACAATGAGCAGTTCTTC. Protein: CASSSGTYNEQFF.

The chain employs TRBV7-9 and TRBJ2-7; 7 nucleotides agree with TRBD2. The germline CDR1 and CDR2 sequences are SEHNR and FQNEAQ (reference sequence). CDR3 size: 16 residues. Trimming took 1 base from V and 0 from J; bases not matched to a gene: 6. DNA for the CDR3: TGTGCCAGCAGCTTAGAGGGCGGGGGACTCTCCTACGAGCAGTACTTC. This gives the protein CASSLEGGGLSYEQYF.

V gene TRBV6-5 combines with J gene TRBJ2-4; 9 bases map to TRBD1. This CDR3 spans 16 amino acids. Germline V gene data show CDR1 as MNHEY and CDR2 as SVGAGI. V shed 2 bases and J 1 base; nucleotides not matched to a gene: 3. CDR3: CASSYGQGNAKNIQYF. The CDR3, as DNA: TGTGCCAGCAGTTACGGACAGGGGAACGCCAAAAACATTCAGTACTTC.

This chain connects TRBV4-1 to TRBJ2-7, with D tentatively TRBD2 (6 bases). Per the germline V gene, CDR1 is MGHRA and CDR2 is YSYEKL. Trimming took 2 bases from V and 2 from J, leaving 19 bases between them. The CDR3 is made up of 17 amino acids. The chain's CDR3 is CASSQIGQGREAYEQYF. In nucleotides, the CDR3 is TGCGCCAGCAGCCAAATCGGTCAGGGCAGGGAGGCCTACGAGCAGTACTTC.